A single sample is the source of the 20 T cell receptor beta chains below, sequenced in a study of blood T cells in healthy people across ages. Using a J-beta primer mix together with a sample-barcoded 5' primer, a second PCR was run for roughly 7 to 11 cycles. TCRdb reanalysed the 5' RACE reads using MiXCR and keeps one entry per CDR3 protein. This repertoire shows hundreds of thousands of distinct CDR3 sequences, more than 20% found once; its top ten account for approximately 8.7%. These data were likewise used in another study, on T cells of mothers and their children.

Sequencing was done on a sample of blood. The origin of the receptors is a boy between 10 and 17 years old in good health.

The J gene is TRBJ2-3, the V gene TRBV20-1; the D gene is possibly TRBD1 (5 bases). Trimming stripped 3 bases from V and 2 bases from J, with 12 bases between. This CDR3 spans 14 amino acids. CDR1 and CDR2 from the germline V gene are DFQATT and SNEGSKA (reference sequence). The CDR3 spells CSASGTGDTDTQYF. In nucleotides, the CDR3 is TGCAGTGCTAGCGGAACAGGAGACACAGATACGCAGTATTTT.

The rearrangement joins TRBV5-1 to TRBJ1-2; D unresolved. The CDR3 is 15 residues long. Trimming took 0 bases from V and 3 from J, leaving 12 bases between them. Germline CDR1 is SGHRS and CDR2 is YFSETQ. The CDR3 region has the DNA TGCGCCAGCAGCTTGGCTATAGGGCGTGACTATGGCTACACCTTC. Protein product: CASSLAIGRDYGYTF.

The V gene is TRBV5-1, the J gene TRBJ2-6; D is tentatively TRBD1 or TRBD2 (5 bases each). The CDR3 is made up of 17 amino acids. CDR1 and CDR2 from the germline V gene are SGHRS and YFSETQ. V was shortened by 1 base and J by 2 bases, with 13 bases between the two germline ends. CDR3 residues: CASSLIWGSAGANVLTF. CDR3 DNA: TGCGCCAGCAGCTTGATTTGGGGGTCGGCTGGGGCCAACGTCCTGACTTTC.

This clonotype turned up a few times. This chain joins TRBV7-8 and TRBJ2-2; TRBD1 agrees at 10 bases. This CDR3 is 17 amino acids long. CDR1 SGHVS and CDR2 FQNEAQ come from the germline V gene. V trimming: 2 bases; J trimming: 2 bases; junction bases outside the gene matches: 5. CDR3 sequence reads: CASSLRDRGLNTGELFF. CDR3 sequence (DNA): TGTGCCAGCAGCTTAAGGGACAGGGGCCTCAACACCGGGGAGCTGTTTTTT.

This clonotype was seen a few times. This sequence joins TRBV29-1 and TRBJ1-1; 9 nucleotides agree with TRBD1. Per the germline V gene, CDR1 is SQVTM and CDR2 is ANQGSEA. The length of the CDR3 is 16 residues. V shed 7 bases and J 0 bases; nucleotides not matched to a gene: 12. Written as DNA, the CDR3 is TGCAGCGCCGCGGGACAGGGCTTTATCATGAACACTGAAGCTTTCTTT. Translating it yields CSAAGQGFIMNTEAFF.

V is TRBV28 and J is TRBJ2-5; 9 nucleotides line up with TRBD1. The end of the DNA aligns better with TRBJ2-7, so the J call may be wrong. The CDR3 is 15 residues long. Looked up from germline, CDR1 is MDHEN and CDR2 is SYDVKM. Here the CDR3 DNA reads TGTGCCAGCAGGCCGGACAGGGGAATCTACTACGAGCAGTACTTC. This gives the protein CASRPDRGIYYEQYF.

This clonotype showed up many times. V usage is TRBV7-6 and J usage is TRBJ2-7; the match to TRBD2 covers 16 bases. V was clipped by 1 base and J by 2 bases; unmatched bases: 5. Germline V gene lookup returns CDR1 SGHVS and CDR2 FNYEAQ. The CDR3 loop spans 18 amino acids. CDR3 sequence reads: CASSLVSGTSGRAYEQYF. The CDR3 DNA reads as TGTGCCAGCAGCTTAGTGAGCGGGACTAGCGGGAGGGCCTACGAGCAGTACTTC.

This clonotype was seen only a few times. V gene TRBV7-9 combines with J gene TRBJ1-1, with D maybe TRBD1 (6 bases). Germline assignment: CDR1 SEHNR and CDR2 FQNEAQ (reference sequence). The CDR3 sequence is 13 residues long. With 1 base removed from V and 6 bases from J, the gap between germline ends came to 9 bases. The CDR3 loop is CASSLDREAEAFF. The CDR3 DNA reads TGTGCCAGCAGCTTAGACAGGGAGGCTGAAGCTTTCTTT.

V usage is TRBV5-1 and J usage is TRBJ2-5, with D unresolved. The V end lost 0 bases, the J end lost 3 bases, and 12 bases lay between the germline ends. The V gene's germline CDR1 is SGHRS and CDR2 YFSETQ. The CDR3 has 15 residues. CDR3: CASSLVGSREETQYF. The CDR3 DNA reads as TGCGCCAGCAGCTTGGTTGGGTCTCGGGAAGAGACCCAGTACTTC.

This chain links TRBV4-2 with TRBJ2-5; 8 nucleotides align to TRBD1. The last part of the DNA fits TRBJ2-7 better; the J call may be wrong. The CDR3 totals 15 residues. Germline-derived CDR1 and CDR2 are LGHNA and YNFKEQ. CDR3 in amino acids: CASSQSWTGSYEQYF. The CDR3 nucleotides are TGTGCCAGCAGCCAAAGTTGGACAGGGTCATACGAGCAGTACTTC.

The chain is built from TRBV20-1 and TRBJ2-7; D may be TRBD2 (6 bases). Trimming took off 2 bases at V and 3 bases at J, with 14 bases between the two ends. The CDR3 consists of 14 residues. The germline V gene encodes CDR1 DFQATT and CDR2 SNEGSKA (reference sequence). As DNA, the CDR3 is TGCAGTGCTAGATGGCCTAGCGAGGTCTACGAGCAGTACTTC. Its protein is CSARWPSEVYEQYF.

This chain connects TRBV6-5 to TRBJ1-2; D is unresolved. CDR1 MNHEY and CDR2 SVGAGI come from the germline V gene. Deletions cut 0 bases from V and 5 bases from J, with 7 bases between. The CDR3 covers 13 residues. Written as DNA, the CDR3 is TGTGCCAGCAGTTACTCCCGGTTATATGGCTACACCTTC. This gives the protein CASSYSRLYGYTF.

In its sample, this clonotype was seen once. The chain combines TRBV21-1 with TRBJ2-5. TRBV21-1 is deemed a pseudogene. The CDR3 is 16 residues long. The CDR3 sequence: CASSKALWSIGETQYF. The CDR3 DNA is TGTGCCAGCAGCAAAGCGCTTTGGTCAATTGGGGAGACCCAGTACTTC.

The chain carries TRBV28 and TRBJ1-2; 7 bases match TRBD1. Germline CDR1 MDHEN, CDR2 SYDVKM. With V trimmed by 6 bases and J by 2 bases, 6 bases remained unmatched. The CDR3 length is 14 residues. DNA of the CDR3: TGTGCCAGCAGCCTAAAACAGGGGAACTATGGCTACACCTTC. It encodes CASSLKQGNYGYTF.

The chain employs TRBV10-3 and TRBJ2-3; D gene unclear. With 6 bases removed from V and 9 bases from J, the gap between germline ends came to 13 bases. Germline CDR1 ENHRY, CDR2 SYGVKD. The CDR3 totals 12 residues. Here the CDR3 reads CAISDTRGTQYF. CDR3 nucleotides: TGTGCCATCAGCGATACACGAGGAACGCAGTATTTT.

The J gene is TRBJ2-3, the V gene TRBV4-3; no clear D. This CDR3 is built from 15 residues. The germline V gene encodes CDR1 LGHNA and CDR2 YSLEER. Trimming stripped 0 bases from V and 1 base from J, with 8 bases between. In DNA, the CDR3 is TGCGCCAGCAGCCAAGATTACGGAGGCACAGATACGCAGTATTTT. As protein: CASSQDYGGTDTQYF.

The V and J genes are TRBV20-1 and TRBJ1-4; 7 positions match TRBD1. The germline V gene encodes CDR1 DFQATT and CDR2 SNEGSKA (reference sequence). The CDR3 sequence is 14 residues long. V trimming: 3 bases; J trimming: 5 bases; junction bases outside the gene matches: 6. CDR3 bases: TGCAGTGCTAGGGGCGGGACAGACAATGAAAAACTGTTTTTT. It codes for CSARGGTDNEKLFF.

This clonotype was recorded many times. The rearrangement uses TRBV7-9 and TRBJ1-4; TRBD1 aligns across 7 bases. The V gene end was trimmed by 3 bases and the J gene end by 3 bases; junction bases not matched to a gene: 4. Germline CDR1 and CDR2: SEHNR and FQNEAQ (reference sequence). The CDR3 is made up of 15 amino acids. The CDR3 loop reads CASSLLGQPNEKLFF. CDR3 bases: TGTGCCAGCAGCTTGTTGGGACAGCCTAATGAAAAACTGTTTTTT.

This chain joins TRBV21-1 and TRBJ2-1; TRBD1 reflects the table's D call only, with no check against the DNA. TRBV21-1 is an annotated pseudogene. The CDR3 runs 18 residues. CDR3 residues: CASSKLGPGTVGYNEQFF. For the CDR3, the DNA is TGTGCCAGCAGCAAATTAGGCCCCGGGACGGTGGGCTACAATGAGCAGTTCTTC.

V gene TRBV7-6 combines with J gene TRBJ2-5; D gene ambiguous. Germline lookup yields CDR1 SGHVS and CDR2 FNYEAQ. This CDR3 is built from 15 residues. V shed 2 bases and J shed 2 bases, with 12 bases lying between them. The CDR3 DNA reads as TGTGCCAGCAGCTTAAACACGGTCCCTCAAGAGACCCAGTACTTC. Residues: CASSLNTVPQETQYF.